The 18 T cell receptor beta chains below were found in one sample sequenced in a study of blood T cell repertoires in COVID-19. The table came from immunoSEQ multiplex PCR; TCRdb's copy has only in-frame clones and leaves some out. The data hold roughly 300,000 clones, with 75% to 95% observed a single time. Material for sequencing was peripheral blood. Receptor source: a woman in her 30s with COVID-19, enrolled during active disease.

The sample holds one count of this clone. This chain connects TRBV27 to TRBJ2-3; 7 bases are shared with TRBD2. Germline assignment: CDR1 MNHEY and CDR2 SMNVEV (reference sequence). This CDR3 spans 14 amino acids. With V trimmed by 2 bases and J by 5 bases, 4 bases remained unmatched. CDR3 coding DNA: TGTGCCAGCAGTTTAGGGGGACTAAAAGATACGCAGTATTTT. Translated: CASSLGGLKDTQYF.

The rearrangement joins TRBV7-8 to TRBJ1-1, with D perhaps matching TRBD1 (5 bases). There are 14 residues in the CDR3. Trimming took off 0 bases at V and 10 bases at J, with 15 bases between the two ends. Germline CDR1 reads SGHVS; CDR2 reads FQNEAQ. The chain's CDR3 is CASSLAGGGRPAFF. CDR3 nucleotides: TGTGCCAGCAGCTTAGCGGGGGGAGGGCGGCCAGCTTTCTTT.

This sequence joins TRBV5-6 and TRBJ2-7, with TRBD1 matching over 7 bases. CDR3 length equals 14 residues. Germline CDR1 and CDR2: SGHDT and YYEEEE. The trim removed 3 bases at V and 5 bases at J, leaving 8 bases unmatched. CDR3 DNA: TGTGCCAGCAGCTCGCTCACAGGGGTCCACGAGCAGTACTTC. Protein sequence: CASSSLTGVHEQYF. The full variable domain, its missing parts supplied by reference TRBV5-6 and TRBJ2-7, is DAGVTQSPTHLIKTRGQQVTLRCSPKSGHDTVSWYQQALGQGPQFIFQYYEEEERQRGNFPDRFSGHQFPNYSSELNVNALLLGDSALYLCASSSLTGVHEQYFGPGTRLTVT.

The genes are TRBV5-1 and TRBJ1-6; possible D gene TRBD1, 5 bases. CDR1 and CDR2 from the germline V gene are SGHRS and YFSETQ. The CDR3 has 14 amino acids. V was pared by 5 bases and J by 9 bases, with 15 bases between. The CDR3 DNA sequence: TGCGCCAGCAGTCGCGACAGCCAAATTTCACCCCTCCACTTT. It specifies CASSRDSQISPLHF.

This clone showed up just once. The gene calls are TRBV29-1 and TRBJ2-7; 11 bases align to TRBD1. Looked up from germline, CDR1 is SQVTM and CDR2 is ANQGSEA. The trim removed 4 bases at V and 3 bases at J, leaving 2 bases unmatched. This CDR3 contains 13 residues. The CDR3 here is CSVVGTGGYEQYF. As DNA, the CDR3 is TGCAGCGTTGTCGGGACAGGGGGCTACGAGCAGTACTTC.

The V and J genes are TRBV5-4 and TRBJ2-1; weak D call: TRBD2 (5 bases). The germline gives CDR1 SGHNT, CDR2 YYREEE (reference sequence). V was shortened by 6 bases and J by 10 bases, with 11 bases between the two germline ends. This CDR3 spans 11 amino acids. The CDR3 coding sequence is TGTGCCAGCACCGGGGTGGGGGAGCAGTTCTTC. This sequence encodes CASTGVGEQFF.

In DNA form, the CDR3 reads TGTGCCAGCAGTTTGTGGCAGGGTCAAGAGACCCAGTACTTC. It translates to CASSLWQGQETQYF. J is TRBJ2-5 and V is TRBV27; weak D call: TRBD1 (5 bases). With 3 bases removed from V and 2 bases from J, the gap between germline ends came to 10 bases. From germline, CDR1 is MNHEY and CDR2 SMNVEV (reference sequence). The CDR3 length is 14 residues.

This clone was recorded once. The CDR3 DNA reads as TGTGCCAGCAGCGATAATGGCTGGGGCAGGGATTATGGCTACACCTTC. It is translated as CASSDNGWGRDYGYTF. The J gene is TRBJ1-2, the V gene TRBV7-9; perhaps TRBD1 as D (5 bases). The germline V gene has CDR1 SEHNR and CDR2 FQNEAQ (reference sequence). The CDR3 runs to 16 residues. V lost 5 bases, J lost 5 bases, and 21 bases lay in between.

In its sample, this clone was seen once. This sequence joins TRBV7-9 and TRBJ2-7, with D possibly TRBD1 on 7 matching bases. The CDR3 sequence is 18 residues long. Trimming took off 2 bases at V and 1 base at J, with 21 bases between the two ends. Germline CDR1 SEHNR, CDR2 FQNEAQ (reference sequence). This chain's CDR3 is CASSLWDRTYRGSYEQYF. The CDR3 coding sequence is TGTGCCAGCAGCTTATGGGACAGAACCTACCGGGGGTCCTACGAGCAGTACTTC.

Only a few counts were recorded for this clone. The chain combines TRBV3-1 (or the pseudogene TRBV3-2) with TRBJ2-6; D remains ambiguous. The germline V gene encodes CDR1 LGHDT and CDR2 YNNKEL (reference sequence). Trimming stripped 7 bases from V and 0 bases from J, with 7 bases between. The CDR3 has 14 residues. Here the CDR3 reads CASTLGSGANVLTF. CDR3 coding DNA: TGTGCCAGCACCCTAGGCTCTGGGGCCAACGTCCTGACTTTC.

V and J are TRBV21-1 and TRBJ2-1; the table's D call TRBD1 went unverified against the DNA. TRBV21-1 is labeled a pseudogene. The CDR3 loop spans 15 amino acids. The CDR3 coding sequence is TGTGCCAGCCGCATACCGGGACAGAAATACAATGAGCAGTTCTTC. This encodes CASRIPGQKYNEQFF.

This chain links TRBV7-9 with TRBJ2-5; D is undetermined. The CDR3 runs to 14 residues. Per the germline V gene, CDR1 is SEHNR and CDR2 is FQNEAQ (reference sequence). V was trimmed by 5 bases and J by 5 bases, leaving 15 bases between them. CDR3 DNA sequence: TGTGCCAGCAGCCCGGTCATGTTTTGGGAGACCCAGTACTTC. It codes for CASSPVMFWETQYF.

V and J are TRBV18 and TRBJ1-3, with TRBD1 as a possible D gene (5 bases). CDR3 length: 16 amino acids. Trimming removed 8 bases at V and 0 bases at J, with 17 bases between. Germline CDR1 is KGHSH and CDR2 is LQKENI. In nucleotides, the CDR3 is TGTGCCAGCGGGGCAGGCCTGCCGAGCTCTGGAAACACCATATATTTT. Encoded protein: CASGAGLPSSGNTIYF.

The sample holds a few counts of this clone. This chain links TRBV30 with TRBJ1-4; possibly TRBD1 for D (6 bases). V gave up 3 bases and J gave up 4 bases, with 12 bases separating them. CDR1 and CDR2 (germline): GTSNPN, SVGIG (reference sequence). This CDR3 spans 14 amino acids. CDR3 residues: CAWRRGNSNEKLFF. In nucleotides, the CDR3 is TGTGCCTGGAGGAGGGGGAACAGTAATGAAAAACTGTTTTTT. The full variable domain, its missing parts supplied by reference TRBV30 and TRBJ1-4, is SQTIHQWPATLVQPVGSPLSLECTVEGTSNPNLYWYRQAAGRGLQLLFYSVGIGQISSEVPQNLSASRPQDRQFILSSKKLLLSDSGFYLCAWRRGNSNEKLFFGSGTQLSVL.

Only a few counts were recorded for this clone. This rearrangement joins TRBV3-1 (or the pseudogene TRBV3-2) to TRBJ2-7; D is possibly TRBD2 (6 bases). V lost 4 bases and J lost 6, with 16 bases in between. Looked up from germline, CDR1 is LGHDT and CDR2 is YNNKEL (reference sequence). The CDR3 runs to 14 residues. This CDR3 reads CASSRGSGVSEQYF. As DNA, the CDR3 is TGTGCCAGCAGCCGTGGTTCGGGGGTAAGCGAGCAGTACTTC.

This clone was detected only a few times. CDR3 region: CAWSFGELSNQPQHF. The CDR3 DNA follows: TGTGCCTGGAGTTTCGGGGAACTTAGCAATCAGCCCCAGCATTTT. The rearrangement uses TRBV30 and TRBJ1-5; D is ambiguous. This CDR3 comprises 15 residues. In germline, CDR1 is GTSNPN, CDR2 SVGIG (reference sequence). Trimming took 2 bases from V and 0 from J, leaving 11 bases between them.

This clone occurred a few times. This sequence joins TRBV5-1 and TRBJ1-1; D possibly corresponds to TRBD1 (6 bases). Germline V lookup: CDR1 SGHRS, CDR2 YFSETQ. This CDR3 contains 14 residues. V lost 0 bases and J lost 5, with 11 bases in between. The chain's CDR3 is CASSLAGEGTEAFF. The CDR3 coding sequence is TGCGCCAGCAGCTTGGCAGGGGAAGGGACTGAAGCTTTCTTT.

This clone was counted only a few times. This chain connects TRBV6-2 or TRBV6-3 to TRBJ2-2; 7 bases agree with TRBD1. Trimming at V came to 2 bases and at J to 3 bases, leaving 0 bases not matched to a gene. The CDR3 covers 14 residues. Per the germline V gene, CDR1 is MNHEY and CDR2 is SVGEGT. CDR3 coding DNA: TGTGCCAGCAGTTACGGGACAGACACCGGGGAGCTGTTTTTT. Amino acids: CASSYGTDTGELFF.